This TCR beta chain comes out of a study of identical twins. General study findings and limits: Instead of following the same donors, the conclusions were based on cross-sectional statistical analysis.

This clonotype showed up just a few times. The antigen remains unidentified. The CDR3 totals 16 residues. Trimming removed 0 bases at V and 8 bases at J, with 14 bases between. CDR1 is MGHRA and CDR2 is YSYEKL in the germline V gene. Each CDR3 protein is one row after TCRdb ran MiXCR on the 5' RACE reads. The sample consists of more than 650,000 distinct CDR3 sequences, over 5% of them appearing once. This TCR was recovered from a man younger than 35 in good health. V and J are TRBV4-1 and TRBJ1-6, with D hard to call. Sequenced input: naive T cells sorted from blood. In DNA, the CDR3 is TGCGCCAGCAGCCAAGAGGTTACGGGGAATCATTCACCCCTCCACTTT. This translates into CASSQEVTGNHSPLHF.